This is a list of T cell receptor beta chains from one sample in a study of CD8 T cells in ankylosing spondylitis. MiXCR, applied by TCRdb to the 5' RACE reads, yields one record per CDR3 protein. The table lists tens of thousands of distinct CDR3 sequences, just under 9% of them singletons. Sequencing input: blood, either unsorted or a sorted T cell fraction (not recorded which). These receptors all come from a male donor with ankylosing spondylitis. Each CDR3 is given with its conserved first and last residue. Fields, in order: CDR3 DNA, CDR3 protein, V gene, J gene, clone size, D gene. The D gene is left open where the match is weak. Clone size is stated in some rows and not others, as once, few, many or a class when expanded.

CDR3nt: TGTGCCATCAGTGTAAGTCGGGCATCCTACGAGCAGTACTTC
CDR3aa: CAISVSRASYEQYF
v_gene: TRBV10-3
j_gene: TRBJ2-7
abundance: many
d_gene: -

CDR3nt: TGTGCCAGCACCGAGGCCGGGACTAGCACCGGGGAGCTGTTTTTT
CDR3aa: CASTEAGTSTGELFF
v_gene: TRBV13
j_gene: TRBJ2-2
abundance: many
d_gene: TRBD2

CDR3nt: TGTGCCAGCAGCGGAACAGGTCAGGGGGGCTACACCTTC
CDR3aa: CASSGTGQGGYTF
v_gene: TRBV7-9
j_gene: TRBJ1-2
abundance: -
d_gene: -

CDR3nt: TGCAGTGCTAGTGGGGGAGGGACCCCAAATTTCATAGCGGGAGAAACAGAGACCCAGTACTTC
CDR3aa: CSASGGGTPNFIAGETETQYF
v_gene: TRBV20-1
j_gene: TRBJ2-5
abundance: many
d_gene: TRBD2

CDR3nt: TGTGCCAGCAGTTCACAGCGGGCCTACCAAGAGACCCAGTACTTC
CDR3aa: CASSSQRAYQETQYF
v_gene: TRBV12-3/TRBV12-4
j_gene: TRBJ2-5
abundance: many
d_gene: -

CDR3nt: TGTGCCAGCAGTTACGTGCGGGAGGGCCCCGGGGAGCTGTTTTTT
CDR3aa: CASSYVREGPGELFF
v_gene: TRBV6-5
j_gene: TRBJ2-2
abundance: -
d_gene: TRBD2

CDR3nt: TGCACCCTCCGGCTAGCGGGAGTGGGCTACAATGAGCAGTTCTTC
CDR3aa: CTLRLAGVGYNEQFF
v_gene: TRBV20-1
j_gene: TRBJ2-1
abundance: many
d_gene: TRBD2

CDR3nt: TGTGCCAGCAGCCATGAAAGACAGGGGAGCACTGAAGCTTTCTTT
CDR3aa: CASSHERQGSTEAFF
v_gene: TRBV14
j_gene: TRBJ1-1
abundance: -
d_gene: TRBD1

CDR3nt: TGTGCCAGCAGCTCGGGACTAGCTAATGAGCAGTTCTTC
CDR3aa: CASSSGLANEQFF
v_gene: TRBV7-2
j_gene: TRBJ2-1
abundance: few
d_gene: TRBD2

CDR3nt: TGTGCCAGCAGCTTAGATCAGGGAGAGAGCTCCTACGAGCAGTACTTC
CDR3aa: CASSLDQGESSYEQYF
v_gene: TRBV7-9
j_gene: TRBJ2-7
abundance: few
d_gene: -

CDR3nt: TGTGCCAGCAGCGTAGATGGGGGAACTGAAGCTTTCTTT
CDR3aa: CASSVDGGTEAFF
v_gene: TRBV9
j_gene: TRBJ1-1
abundance: many
d_gene: -

CDR3nt: TGCAGTGCTAGAGATACGGGGGACACTGAAGCTTTCTTT
CDR3aa: CSARDTGDTEAFF
v_gene: TRBV20-1
j_gene: TRBJ1-1
abundance: many
d_gene: -

CDR3nt: TGCGCCAGCAGCTTGTTCGGTAGCGGGAGAGGGGATACGCAGTATTTT
CDR3aa: CASSLFGSGRGDTQYF
v_gene: TRBV5-1
j_gene: TRBJ2-3
abundance: -
d_gene: TRBD2

CDR3nt: TGCAGTGCTAGGGTTAAGAACACCGGGGAGCTGTTTTTT
CDR3aa: CSARVKNTGELFF
v_gene: TRBV20-1
j_gene: TRBJ2-2
abundance: many
d_gene: -

CDR3nt: TGTGCCAGCAGATCTAGAGAGACCCAGTACTTC
CDR3aa: CASRSRETQYF
v_gene: TRBV27
j_gene: TRBJ2-5
abundance: few
d_gene: -

CDR3nt: TGTGCCAGCAGTGGGGGGACAGCCCTAGCCAAAAACAGTCAGTACTTC
CDR3aa: CASSGGTALAKNSQYF
v_gene: TRBV6-1
j_gene: TRBJ2-4
abundance: -
d_gene: TRBD1

CDR3nt: TGTGCCAGCAGGGAGGTCCCGAGTTCCTACAATGAGCAGTTCTTC
CDR3aa: CASREVPSSYNEQFF
v_gene: TRBV28
j_gene: TRBJ2-1
abundance: few
d_gene: -

CDR3nt: TGCGCCAGCAGCTCCTCTAGCGGGAGGATCCTATCTGAGCAGTTCTTC
CDR3aa: CASSSSSGRILSEQFF
v_gene: TRBV5-1
j_gene: TRBJ2-1
abundance: few
d_gene: TRBD2

CDR3nt: TGTGCCAGCAGCTTAGGTGTAGCGGGAGGGTATTCAGCCTACAATGAGCAGTTCTTC
CDR3aa: CASSLGVAGGYSAYNEQFF
v_gene: TRBV7-8
j_gene: TRBJ2-1
abundance: few
d_gene: TRBD2

CDR3nt: TGTGCCAGCAGCTTAGATTCCCGGGATGAGCAGTTCTTC
CDR3aa: CASSLDSRDEQFF
v_gene: TRBV11-3
j_gene: TRBJ2-1
abundance: once
d_gene: -

CDR3nt: TGTGCCAGCGCTAGCCGGGACAGGGCCACCGGGGAGCTGTTTTTT
CDR3aa: CASASRDRATGELFF
v_gene: TRBV13
j_gene: TRBJ2-2
abundance: few
d_gene: TRBD1

CDR3nt: TGCGCCAGCAGCTTGGAATGGGGGCACCAAAAACCGAACACTGAAGCTTTCTTT
CDR3aa: CASSLEWGHQKPNTEAFF
v_gene: TRBV5-1
j_gene: TRBJ1-1
abundance: few
d_gene: -

CDR3nt: TGTGCCAGCACCATACTAGCGGGCTCCTACAATGAGCAGTTCTTC
CDR3aa: CASTILAGSYNEQFF
v_gene: TRBV7-9
j_gene: TRBJ2-1
abundance: -
d_gene: TRBD2

CDR3nt: TGTGCCAGCAGCTACGGACAGGGGGCGTCAGACACTGAAGCTTTCTTT
CDR3aa: CASSYGQGASDTEAFF
v_gene: TRBV7-9
j_gene: TRBJ1-1
abundance: few
d_gene: TRBD1

CDR3nt: TGTGCCAGCAGCTTCCCCCCAGGAAGCGGACTGTACAATGAGCAGTTCTTC
CDR3aa: CASSFPPGSGLYNEQFF
v_gene: TRBV7-9
j_gene: TRBJ2-1
abundance: many
d_gene: -

CDR3nt: TGTGCCAGCAGCTTAGGAGGGGCCCCTGAAAAACTGTTTTTT
CDR3aa: CASSLGGAPEKLFF
v_gene: TRBV7-9
j_gene: TRBJ1-4
abundance: few
d_gene: -

CDR3nt: TGCGCCAGCAGCCAAGCGAGCGGGAATCAGCCCCAGCATTTT
CDR3aa: CASSQASGNQPQHF
v_gene: TRBV4-1
j_gene: TRBJ1-5
abundance: many
d_gene: -

CDR3nt: TGTGCCACCAGTGTTGTAGCGGGAGGGCCGAATGAGCAGTTCTTC
CDR3aa: CATSVVAGGPNEQFF
v_gene: TRBV24-1
j_gene: TRBJ2-1
abundance: -
d_gene: TRBD2

CDR3nt: TGTGCCAGCAGCCAAGTATCGGGGGAGGGCCCGTGGGAGCAGTACTTC
CDR3aa: CASSQVSGEGPWEQYF
v_gene: TRBV3-1
j_gene: TRBJ2-7
abundance: -
d_gene: TRBD2

CDR3nt: TGCGCCAGCAGGCTCGGACTAGCGGGAGGGCCAGAGTACGAGCAGTACTTC
CDR3aa: CASRLGLAGGPEYEQYF
v_gene: TRBV5-1
j_gene: TRBJ2-7
abundance: many
d_gene: TRBD2

CDR3nt: TGCAGTGCTCGGGCGGCGGGATCCTTCTCTGGAAACACCATATATTTT
CDR3aa: CSARAAGSFSGNTIYF
v_gene: TRBV20-1
j_gene: TRBJ1-3
abundance: few
d_gene: -

CDR3nt: TGTGCCAGCAGTTCCAGGACTAGCGGGATTATAGGAACAGATACGCAGTATTTT
CDR3aa: CASSSRTSGIIGTDTQYF
v_gene: TRBV6-5
j_gene: TRBJ2-3
abundance: -
d_gene: TRBD2

CDR3nt: TGTGCCAGCAGTTCCCCGGGACAGGGGTTTGGTGAGACCCAGTACTTC
CDR3aa: CASSSPGQGFGETQYF
v_gene: TRBV6-5
j_gene: TRBJ2-5
abundance: few
d_gene: TRBD1

CDR3nt: TGCAGTGCTAGACCGGAAGGAACTAGTTGGGTCTTCTACGAGCAGTACTTC
CDR3aa: CSARPEGTSWVFYEQYF
v_gene: TRBV20-1
j_gene: TRBJ2-7
abundance: once
d_gene: -

CDR3nt: TGTGCCAGCAGCCCCGGGACAGGGACCCTGGGCTACACCTTC
CDR3aa: CASSPGTGTLGYTF
v_gene: TRBV12-3/TRBV12-4
j_gene: TRBJ1-2
abundance: many
d_gene: TRBD1

CDR3nt: TGTGCTAGTGGTCCTACAGGACAGTACAATGAGCAGTTCTTC
CDR3aa: CASGPTGQYNEQFF
v_gene: TRBV12-5
j_gene: TRBJ2-1
abundance: -
d_gene: -

CDR3nt: TGCAGCGTGTTCCCCCTCGGAGAGACCCAGTACTTC
CDR3aa: CSVFPLGETQYF
v_gene: TRBV29-1
j_gene: TRBJ2-5
abundance: many
d_gene: -

CDR3nt: TGTGCCAGCAGCGGACAGGGGGCTAATGGCTACACCTTC
CDR3aa: CASSGQGANGYTF
v_gene: TRBV27
j_gene: TRBJ1-2
abundance: many
d_gene: TRBD1

CDR3nt: TGTGCCAGCAGTGAAGTCGGGAGGGGCCCCTATAGCAATCAGCCCCAGCATTTT
CDR3aa: CASSEVGRGPYSNQPQHF
v_gene: TRBV6-1
j_gene: TRBJ1-5
abundance: -
d_gene: -

CDR3nt: TGTGCCAGCGCCAGTAGCTCCTACAATGAGCAGTTCTTC
CDR3aa: CASASSSYNEQFF
v_gene: TRBV3-1
j_gene: TRBJ2-1
abundance: many
d_gene: -

CDR3nt: TGTGCCAGCAGCTCATCAGGGGGCGCTGAGTACACTGAAGCTTTCTTT
CDR3aa: CASSSSGGAEYTEAFF
v_gene: TRBV7-9
j_gene: TRBJ1-1
abundance: many
d_gene: TRBD1

CDR3nt: TGCAGTGCTAGGGTCCTAGCGGGCTACAATGAGCAGTTCTTC
CDR3aa: CSARVLAGYNEQFF
v_gene: TRBV20-1
j_gene: TRBJ2-1
abundance: -
d_gene: TRBD2

CDR3nt: TGTGCCACCAGCAGAGTAGGGAGGAACACTGAAGCTTTCTTT
CDR3aa: CATSRVGRNTEAFF
v_gene: TRBV15
j_gene: TRBJ1-1
abundance: many
d_gene: -

CDR3nt: TGCAGTGCTATATCCGGGACAGGAAATGGCTACACCTTC
CDR3aa: CSAISGTGNGYTF
v_gene: TRBV20-1
j_gene: TRBJ1-2
abundance: -
d_gene: TRBD1